This T cell receptor beta chain stems from a study of PD-1 blockade in classical Hodgkin lymphoma. Study overall: Intravenous delivery of nivolumab at 3 mg/kg to patients occurred every 2 weeks. Study-level findings and limits: The origin of the repertoire differences remains undefined, with disease activity or prior therapy as possible causes. Researchers reported that CD4+ TCR diversity, though not CD8+, rose significantly by C4D1.

Libraries were prepared by immunoSEQ multiplex PCR; TCRdb keeps only in-frame clonotypes and omits some of them. Among 110,000 or so clones listed, about nine tenths were seen once. Germline CDR1 and CDR2: MNHEY and SVGAGI. The CDR3 totals 15 residues. V shed 0 bases and J shed 4 bases, with 12 bases lying between them. Time point meaning: cycle 4 day 1 (C4D1), after around six weeks of nivolumab. All the patients suffered relapse after autologous stem cell transplantation, and brentuximab vedotin exposure differed. When best responses were assessed, they were complete response, partial response or progressive disease. Notes on this clone: Its target is not known.

The TCR was taken from a human donor with classical Hodgkin lymphoma. The sequencing used peripheral blood mononuclear cells (PBMCs), collected before the fourth cycle of nivolumab. This sequence joins TRBV6-5 and TRBJ1-2, with D perhaps TRBD1 (6 bases). The CDR3 is CASSYSGTLSYGYTF. In DNA form, the CDR3 reads TGTGCCAGCAGTTACTCCGGGACACTTAGCTATGGCTACACCTTC.